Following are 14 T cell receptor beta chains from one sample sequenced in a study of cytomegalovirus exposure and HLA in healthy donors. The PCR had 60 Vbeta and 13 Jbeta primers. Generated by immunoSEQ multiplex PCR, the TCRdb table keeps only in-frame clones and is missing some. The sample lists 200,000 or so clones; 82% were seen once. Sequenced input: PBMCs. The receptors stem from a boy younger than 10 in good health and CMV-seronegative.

CDR3: CASSVDETRGTNEQFF. Written as DNA, the CDR3 is TGTGCCAGCAGCGTAGACGAGACTAGAGGTACCAATGAGCAGTTCTTC. The chain links TRBV9 to TRBJ2-1, with a weak D call TRBD2 (6 bases). Between the trimmed V and J ends, which lost 0 bases and 6 bases, there was a span of 16 bases. The CDR3 is 16 amino acids. Germline values: CDR1 SGDLS, CDR2 YYNGEE.

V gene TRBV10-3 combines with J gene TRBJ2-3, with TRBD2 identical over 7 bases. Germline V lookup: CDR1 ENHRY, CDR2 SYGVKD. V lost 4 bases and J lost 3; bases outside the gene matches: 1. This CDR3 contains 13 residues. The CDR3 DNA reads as TGTGCCATCAGTGGGGGGGGGACAGATACGCAGTATTTT. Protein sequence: CAISGGGTDTQYF.

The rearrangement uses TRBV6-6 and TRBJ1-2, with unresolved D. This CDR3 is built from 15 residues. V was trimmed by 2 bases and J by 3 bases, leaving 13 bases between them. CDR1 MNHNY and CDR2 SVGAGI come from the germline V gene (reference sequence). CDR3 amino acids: CASSYRRGLDYGYTF. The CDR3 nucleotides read TGTGCCAGCAGTTACCGCAGAGGGTTGGACTATGGCTACACCTTC.

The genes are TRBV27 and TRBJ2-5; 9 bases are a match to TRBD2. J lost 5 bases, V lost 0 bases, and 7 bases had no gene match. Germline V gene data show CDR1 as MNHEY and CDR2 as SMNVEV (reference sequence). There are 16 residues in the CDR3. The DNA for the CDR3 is TGTGCCAGCAGTTTATCGACTGCGGGGGGGCCGGAGACCCAGTACTTC. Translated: CASSLSTAGGPETQYF.

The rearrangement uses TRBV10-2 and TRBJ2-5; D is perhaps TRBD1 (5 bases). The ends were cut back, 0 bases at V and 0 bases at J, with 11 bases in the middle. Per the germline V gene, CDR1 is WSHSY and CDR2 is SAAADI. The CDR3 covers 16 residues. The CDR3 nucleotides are TGCGCCAGCAGTGAGTCTCAACAGGTATACCAAGAGACCCAGTACTTC. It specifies CASSESQQVYQETQYF.

The CDR3 nucleotides are TGCGCCAGCAGCCAGGGTGGGACACACTATGGCTACACCTTC. Residues: CASSQGGTHYGYTF. The V call is TRBV4-1, the J call TRBJ1-2; perhaps TRBD1 as D (6 bases). The germline CDR1 and CDR2 sequences are MGHRA and YSYEKL. CDR3 length: 14 residues. V dropped 3 bases and J dropped 3 bases, with 11 bases sitting between them.

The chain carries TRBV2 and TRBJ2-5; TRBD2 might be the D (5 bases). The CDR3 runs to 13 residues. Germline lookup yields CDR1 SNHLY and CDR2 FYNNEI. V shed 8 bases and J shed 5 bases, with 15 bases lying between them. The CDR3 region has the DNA TGTGCCAGCGGTCGGGAACACGGGGAGACCCAGTACTTC. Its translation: CASGREHGETQYF. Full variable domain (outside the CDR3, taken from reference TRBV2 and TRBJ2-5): EPEVTQTPSHQVTQMGQEVILRCVPISNHLYFYWYRQILGQKVEFLVSFYNNEISEKSEIFDDQFSVERPDGSNFTLKIRSTKLEDSAMYFCASGREHGETQYFGPGTRLLVL.

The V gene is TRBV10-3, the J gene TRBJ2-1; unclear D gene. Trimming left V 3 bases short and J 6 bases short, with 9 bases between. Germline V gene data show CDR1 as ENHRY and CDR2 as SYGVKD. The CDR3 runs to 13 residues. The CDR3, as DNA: TGTGCCATCAGTGAAAACGCCGGCAATGAGCAGTTCTTC. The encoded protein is CAISENAGNEQFF.

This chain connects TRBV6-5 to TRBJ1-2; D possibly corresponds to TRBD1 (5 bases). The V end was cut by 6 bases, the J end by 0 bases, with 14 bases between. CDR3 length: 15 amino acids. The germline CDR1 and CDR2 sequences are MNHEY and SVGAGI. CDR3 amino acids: CASSRVSIANYGYTF. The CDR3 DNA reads TGTGCCAGCAGCAGGGTTTCGATCGCTAACTATGGCTACACCTTC.

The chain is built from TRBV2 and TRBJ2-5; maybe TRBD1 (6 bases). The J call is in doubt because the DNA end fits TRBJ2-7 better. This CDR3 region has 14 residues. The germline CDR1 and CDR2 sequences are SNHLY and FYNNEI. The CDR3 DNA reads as TGTGCCAGCAGTGAATCGGACAGTACCTACGAGCAGTACTTC. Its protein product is CASSESDSTYEQYF.

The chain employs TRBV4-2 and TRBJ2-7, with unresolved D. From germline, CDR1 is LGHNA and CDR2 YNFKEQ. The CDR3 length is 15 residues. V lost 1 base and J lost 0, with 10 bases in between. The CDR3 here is CASSQGAGISYEQYF. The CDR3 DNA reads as TGTGCCAGCAGCCAAGGGGCAGGAATCTCCTACGAGCAGTACTTC.

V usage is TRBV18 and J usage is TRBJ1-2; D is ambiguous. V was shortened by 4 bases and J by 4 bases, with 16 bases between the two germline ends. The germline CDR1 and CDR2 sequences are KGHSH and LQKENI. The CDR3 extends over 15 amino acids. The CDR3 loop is CASSRASSATYGYTF. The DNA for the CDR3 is TGTGCCAGCTCACGGGCAAGTTCGGCCACCTATGGCTACACCTTC.

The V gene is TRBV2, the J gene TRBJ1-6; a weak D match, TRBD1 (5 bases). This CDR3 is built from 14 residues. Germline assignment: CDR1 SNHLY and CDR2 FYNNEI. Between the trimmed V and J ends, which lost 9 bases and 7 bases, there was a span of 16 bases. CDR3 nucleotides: TGTGCCAGTACCCAGGAGACAGTGAATTCACCCCTCCACTTT. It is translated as CASTQETVNSPLHF.

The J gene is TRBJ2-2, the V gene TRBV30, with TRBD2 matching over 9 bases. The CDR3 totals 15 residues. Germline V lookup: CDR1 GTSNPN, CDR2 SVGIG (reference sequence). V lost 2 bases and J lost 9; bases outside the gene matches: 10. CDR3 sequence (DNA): TGTGCCTGGAGTAGGGGTAGCGGGGGTTCGTGGGAGCTGTTTTTT. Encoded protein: CAWSRGSGGSWELFF. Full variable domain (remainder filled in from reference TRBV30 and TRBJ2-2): SQTIHQWPATLVQPVGSPLSLECTVEGTSNPNLYWYRQAAGRGLQLLFYSVGIGQISSEVPQNLSASRPQDRQFILSSKKLLLSDSGFYLCAWSRGSGGSWELFFGEGSRLTVL.